This TCR beta chain was profiled in a study of blood T cell repertoires in COVID-19. The protocol was immunoSEQ multiplex PCR, while the TCRdb copy is restricted to in-frame clones and leaves out a portion. The sample includes hundreds of thousands of clones, roughly 90% of them seen just once. Each participant's cohort was designated according to participant-reported clinical history. During the 2 weeks before they entered the study, exposed participants had met someone with a PCR-confirmed or clinician-diagnosed COVID-19 case. CDR1 and CDR2 from the germline V gene are LNHDA and SQIVND (reference sequence). CDR3 length: 14 residues. The V gene end was trimmed by 7 bases and the J gene end by 5 bases; junction bases not matched to a gene: 11.

The V and J genes are TRBV19 and TRBJ2-7, with 7 bases aligning to TRBD1. The TCR originated in a man aged 25-45 years who had been exposed to COVID-19. What was sequenced was PBMCs or T cells enriched from blood (not recorded which). The CDR3 loop is CASTKSGGLNEQYF. CDR3 DNA sequence: TGTGCCAGTACCAAGTCAGGGGGATTAAACGAGCAGTACTTC.